This entry lists 23 T cell receptor beta chains sequenced from one sample in a study of spatial heterogeneity in lung cancer. TCRdb reanalysed the 5' RACE reads using MiXCR and keeps one entry per CDR3 protein. In the table there are about 24,000 distinct CDR3 sequences, under 4% of which are singletons. The time point: sample taken at primary tumor resection. The sequencing used PBMCs, collected at surgery. These receptors were obtained from a female donor with early-stage non-small cell lung cancer.

This clonotype was seen repeatedly, ten times or more. The chain recombines TRBV20-1 with TRBJ1-5; 9 bases fit TRBD1. This CDR3 contains 15 residues. J gave up 2 bases and V 5 bases, and 7 bases lay outside the gene matches. The germline gives CDR1 DFQATT, CDR2 SNEGSKA (reference sequence). This chain's CDR3 is CSAFTGGRGNQPQHF. CDR3 DNA: TGCAGTGCTTTTACAGGGGGCCGAGGCAATCAGCCCCAGCATTTT.

The chain links TRBV28 to TRBJ2-2; 7 bases match TRBD2. V gave up 5 bases and J gave up 5 bases; unmatched junction bases: 8. CDR1 is MDHEN and CDR2 is SYDVKM in the germline V gene. The CDR3 loop spans 15 amino acids. DNA for the CDR3: TGTGCCAGCAGTATTGGCGGGAGTCGTACCGGGGAGCTGTTTTTT. It yields the protein CASSIGGSRTGELFF.

This clonotype was seen repeatedly, ten times or more. The chain employs TRBV29-1 and TRBJ2-5; D possibly matches TRBD1 or TRBD2 (5 bases each). Germline V lookup: CDR1 SQVTM, CDR2 ANQGSEA. The germline V and J ends were trimmed by 3 bases and 1 base, with 9 bases remaining between them. The CDR3 is made up of 13 amino acids. The CDR3 DNA reads as TGCAGCGTTGAGAGGGGAATCCAAGAGACCCAGTACTTC. As protein: CSVERGIQETQYF. Full variable domain (outside the CDR3, taken from reference TRBV29-1 and TRBJ2-5): SAVISQKPSRDICQRGTSLTIQCQVDSQVTMMFWYRQQPGQSLTLIATANQGSEATYESGFVIDKFPISRPNLTFSTLTVSNMSPEDSSIYLCSVERGIQETQYFGPGTRLLVL.

Ten or more counts support this clonotype. The chain has TRBV5-6 and TRBJ2-7; TRBD1 matches at 12 bases. The CDR3 has 14 residues. Germline assignment: CDR1 SGHDT and CDR2 YYEEEE. The V segment lost 4 bases and the J segment 7 bases; nucleotides outside the gene matches: 6. CDR3 sequence (DNA): TGTGCCAGCAGCATGGGACAGGGGGCACGGGAGCAGTACTTC. This gives the protein CASSMGQGAREQYF.

This clonotype was seen repeatedly, ten times or more. The V call is TRBV25-1, the J call TRBJ1-1; D gene unclear. There are 14 residues in the CDR3. Trimming removed 6 bases from V and 0 bases from J, with 11 bases in between. CDR1 is MGHDK and CDR2 is SYGVNS in the germline V gene. In DNA form, the CDR3 reads TGTGCCAGCAGGGACGGAGTAATGAACACTGAAGCTTTCTTT. This sequence encodes CASRDGVMNTEAFF.

This clonotype has just a few counts. A much larger clone differs by one base, so this may be a read error. The J gene is TRBJ1-2, the V gene TRBV27, with D hard to call. The germline V gene has CDR1 MNHEY and CDR2 SMNVEV (reference sequence). The CDR3 runs to 13 residues. V was shortened by 4 bases and J by 7 bases, with 13 bases between the two germline ends. CDR3 in amino acids: CASSSGIGFGYTF. The CDR3 nucleotides are TGTGCCAGCAGTTCCGGGATAGGGTTTGGCTACACCTTC.

The table lists this clonotype with many counts. The V and J genes are TRBV21-1 and TRBJ1-2; the D call of TRBD1 is as the table states it, not checked on the DNA. TRBV21-1 is marked as a pseudogene. The CDR3 is made up of 13 amino acids. Here the CDR3 DNA reads TGTGCCAGCAGCAAGACAGGGAACTATGGCTACACCTTC. Protein: CASSKTGNYGYTF.

The chain couples TRBV9 to TRBJ2-1; 7 positions agree with TRBD2. Germline values: CDR1 SGDLS, CDR2 YYNGEE. The trim removed 4 bases at V and 0 bases at J, leaving 4 bases unmatched. The CDR3 contains 15 residues. The CDR3, as DNA: TGTGCCAGCAGCCCTAGCGGTAGCTCCTACAATGAGCAGTTCTTC. Its translation: CASSPSGSSYNEQFF.

This clonotype showed up many times. The chain uses TRBV19 and TRBJ1-1, with D possibly TRBD1 on 5 matching bases. The germline V and J ends were trimmed by 4 bases and 0 bases, with 9 bases remaining between them. This CDR3 has 14 residues. CDR1 and CDR2 from the germline V gene are LNHDA and SQIVND (reference sequence). The CDR3 region is CASSTGTVNTEAFF. CDR3 DNA sequence: TGTGCCAGTAGTACCGGGACTGTGAACACTGAAGCTTTCTTT.

The chain combines TRBV11-2 with TRBJ1-1, with 7 bases identical to TRBD1. CDR3 length equals 12 residues. CDR1 and CDR2 (germline): SGHAT, FQNNGV. Unmatched junction bases numbered 4, after V lost 5 bases and J lost 7 bases. This CDR3 is CASSRDSYEAFF. Here the CDR3 DNA reads TGTGCCAGCAGCCGGGACAGTTATGAAGCTTTCTTT.

This clonotype has ten or more counts. The chain has TRBV12-3 or TRBV12-4 and TRBJ1-1; D remains unclear. This CDR3 has 11 amino acids. The V gene lost 3 bases and the J gene lost 3 bases, with 2 bases spanning the gap. In DNA, the CDR3 is TGTGCCAGCAGTTTTGACACTGAAGCTTTCTTT. It codes for CASSFDTEAFF.

This clonotype was picked up many times. This chain connects TRBV6-6 to TRBJ2-7; D gene ambiguous. Trimming stripped 5 bases from V and 5 bases from J, with 10 bases between. Per the germline V gene, CDR1 is MNHNY and CDR2 is SVGAGI (reference sequence). This CDR3 comprises 12 residues. CDR3 nucleotides: TGTGCCAGCAGTATTCTGGTCGACGAGCAGTACTTC. Translation gives CASSILVDEQYF.

This clonotype was found many times. The chain combines TRBV6-1 with TRBJ2-1; D ambiguous. CDR1 MNHNS and CDR2 SASEGT come from the germline V gene. This CDR3 spans 14 amino acids. V lost 3 bases to trimming and J lost 2 bases, with 8 bases between them. The CDR3 DNA reads TGTGCCAGCAGTGAGGATATAGCCTACAATGAGCAGTTCTTC. Translating it yields CASSEDIAYNEQFF.

This clonotype was observed many times. The V call is TRBV11-3, the J call TRBJ1-6; D is unresolved. The CDR3 is made up of 13 amino acids. Looked up from germline, CDR1 is SGHNT and CDR2 is YENEEA. V dropped 0 bases and J dropped 7 bases, with 4 bases sitting between them. In DNA, the CDR3 is TGTGCCAGCAGCTTAGATCAGAATTCACCCCTCCACTTT. It codes for CASSLDQNSPLHF.

In its sample, this clonotype was seen many times. The chain links TRBV6-2 or TRBV6-3 to TRBJ2-5; possibly TRBD1 for D (6 bases). Deletions cut 5 bases from V and 5 bases from J, with 6 bases between. Germline CDR1 MNHEY, CDR2 SVGEGT. The CDR3 is 11 amino acids. CDR3 residues: CASSQGETQYF. CDR3 nucleotide sequence: TGTGCCAGCAGTCAGGGGGAGACCCAGTACTTC.

This chain connects TRBV28 to TRBJ2-7; 7 bases are a match to TRBD1. Germline values: CDR1 MDHEN, CDR2 SYDVKM. CDR3 size: 12 residues. CDR3 sequence reads: CPGQVIIYEQYF. CDR3 nucleotides: TGTCCCGGACAGGTAATCATCTACGAGCAGTACTTC.

V and J are TRBV27 and TRBJ2-7; D tentatively reads TRBD1 or TRBD2 (5 bases each). V shed 4 bases and J shed 2 bases, with 18 bases lying between them. The CDR3 consists of 16 residues. Germline-derived CDR1 and CDR2 are MNHEY and SMNVEV (reference sequence). This CDR3 is CASSSRWGLATYEQYF. CDR3 coding DNA: TGTGCCAGCAGTTCGCGGTGGGGGTTGGCAACCTACGAGCAGTACTTC.

This clonotype was picked up many times. CDR3 region: CASSRTSAHEQYF. CDR3 in DNA: TGCGCCAGCAGCCGTACTAGCGCCCACGAGCAGTACTTC. The chain has TRBV5-1 and TRBJ2-7; TRBD2 matches 7 bases. The CDR3 totals 13 residues. Germline V lookup: CDR1 SGHRS, CDR2 YFSETQ. Trimming removed 4 bases from V and 5 bases from J; junction bases left unmatched: 6.

The sample holds many counts of this clonotype. This chain joins TRBV20-1 and TRBJ2-7; the D is unclear. V lost 0 bases and J lost 0, with 12 bases in between. The germline V gene encodes CDR1 DFQATT and CDR2 SNEGSKA (reference sequence). The CDR3 runs 15 residues. CDR3 coding DNA: TGCAGTGCTAGAGACCCGACACGGAGCTCCTACGAGCAGTACTTC. Amino acids: CSARDPTRSSYEQYF.

This clonotype was recorded at least ten times. This chain links TRBV20-1 with TRBJ2-5, with TRBD2 identical over 7 bases. Germline CDR1 reads DFQATT; CDR2 reads SNEGSKA (reference sequence). The CDR3 runs 14 residues. With V trimmed by 6 bases and J by 2 bases, 9 bases remained unmatched. CDR3 sequence (DNA): TGCAGTGCCAAGATCGGCGGGAGTCAAGAGACCCAGTACTTC. Protein product: CSAKIGGSQETQYF.

The sample holds many counts of this clonotype. This chain uses TRBV7-9 with TRBJ2-3, with a weak D call TRBD1 (5 bases). Germline V CDR1 and CDR2: SEHNR, FQNEAQ (reference sequence). There are 16 residues in the CDR3. Trimming took 7 bases from V and 0 from J, leaving 17 bases between them. CDR3 sequence (DNA): TGTGCCAGCAAGGGGCAAGCCAAGCCTAGCACAGATACGCAGTATTTT. It specifies CASKGQAKPSTDTQYF.

This clonotype was detected many times. CDR3 DNA: TGTGCCATCAGTGAAGTCACAGGGGGTCAGTACGAGCAGTACTTC. This encodes CAISEVTGGQYEQYF. The chain combines TRBV10-3 with TRBJ2-7; 8 bases are shared with TRBD1. The CDR3 spans 15 residues. Germline CDR1 and CDR2: ENHRY and SYGVKD. Trimming cost V 3 bases and J 4 bases; bases outside gene matches: 8.

Ten or more counts support this clonotype. The chain links TRBV12-3 or TRBV12-4 to TRBJ2-3; TRBD1 agrees at 8 bases. The CDR3 length is 16 residues. V gave up 5 bases and J gave up 1 base; unmatched junction bases: 8. The DNA of the CDR3 is TGTGCCAGCAGTCGAACAGGGGGTTGGGGCACAGATACGCAGTATTTT. Residues: CASSRTGGWGTDTQYF.